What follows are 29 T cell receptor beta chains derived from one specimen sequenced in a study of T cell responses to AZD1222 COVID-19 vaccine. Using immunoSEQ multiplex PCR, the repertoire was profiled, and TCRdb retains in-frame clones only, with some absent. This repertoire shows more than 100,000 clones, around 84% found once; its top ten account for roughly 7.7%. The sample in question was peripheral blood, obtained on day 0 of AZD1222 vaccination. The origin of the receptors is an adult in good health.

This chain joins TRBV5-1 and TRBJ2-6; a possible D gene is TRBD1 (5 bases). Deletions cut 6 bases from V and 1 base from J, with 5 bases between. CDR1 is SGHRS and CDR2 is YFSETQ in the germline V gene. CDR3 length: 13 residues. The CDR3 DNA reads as TGCGCCAGCACAGGGTCTGGGGCCAACGTCCTGACTTTC. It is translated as CASTGSGANVLTF.

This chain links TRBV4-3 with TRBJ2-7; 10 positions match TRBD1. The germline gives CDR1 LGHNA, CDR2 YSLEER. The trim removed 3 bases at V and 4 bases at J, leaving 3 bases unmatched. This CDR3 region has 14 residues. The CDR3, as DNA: TGCGCCAGCAGCCACGGGACAGGGGCATACGAGCAGTACTTC. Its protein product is CASSHGTGAYEQYF.

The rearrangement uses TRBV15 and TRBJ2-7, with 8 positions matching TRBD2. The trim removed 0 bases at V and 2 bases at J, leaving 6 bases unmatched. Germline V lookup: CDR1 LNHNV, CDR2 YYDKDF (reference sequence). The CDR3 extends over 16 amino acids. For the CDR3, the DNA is TGTGCCACCAGCAGAGAGGGGGGGGGACTAGCCTACGAGCAGTACTTC. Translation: CATSREGGGLAYEQYF.

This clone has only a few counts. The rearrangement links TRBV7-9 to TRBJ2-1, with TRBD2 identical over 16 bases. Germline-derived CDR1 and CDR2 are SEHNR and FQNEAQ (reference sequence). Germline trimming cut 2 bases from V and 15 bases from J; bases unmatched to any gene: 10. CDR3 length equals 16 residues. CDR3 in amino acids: CASSLYGTSGGALLFF. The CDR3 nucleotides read TGTGCCAGCAGCTTATACGGGACTAGCGGGGGGGCCCTCCTGTTCTTC.

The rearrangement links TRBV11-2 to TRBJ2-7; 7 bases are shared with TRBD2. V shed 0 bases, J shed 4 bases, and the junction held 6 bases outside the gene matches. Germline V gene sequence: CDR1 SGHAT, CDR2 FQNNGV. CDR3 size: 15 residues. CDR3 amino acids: CASSLEGRAPYEQYF. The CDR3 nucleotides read TGTGCCAGCAGCTTAGAGGGGAGGGCCCCTTACGAGCAGTACTTC.

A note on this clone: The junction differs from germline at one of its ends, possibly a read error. The CDR3 sequence is CASSHSGVYAQYF. DNA of the CDR3: TGTGCCAGCAGCCACTCGGGAGTATACGCGCAGTACTTC. J is TRBJ2-7 and V is TRBV14; maybe TRBD2 (6 bases). The V gene's germline CDR1 is SGHDN and CDR2 FVKESK. CDR3 length: 13 amino acids. Full variable domain (remainder filled in from reference TRBV14 and TRBJ2-7): EAGVTQFPSHSVIEKGQTVTLRCDPISGHDNLYWYRRVMGKEIKFLLHFVKESKQDESGMPNNRFLAERTGGTYSTLKVQPAELEDSGVYFCASSHSGVYAQYFGPGTRLTVT.

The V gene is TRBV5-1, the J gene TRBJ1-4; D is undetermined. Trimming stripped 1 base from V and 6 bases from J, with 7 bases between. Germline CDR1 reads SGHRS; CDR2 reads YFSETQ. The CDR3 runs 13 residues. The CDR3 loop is CASSLLGDEKLFF. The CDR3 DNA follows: TGCGCCAGCAGCTTGTTGGGTGATGAAAAACTGTTTTTT.

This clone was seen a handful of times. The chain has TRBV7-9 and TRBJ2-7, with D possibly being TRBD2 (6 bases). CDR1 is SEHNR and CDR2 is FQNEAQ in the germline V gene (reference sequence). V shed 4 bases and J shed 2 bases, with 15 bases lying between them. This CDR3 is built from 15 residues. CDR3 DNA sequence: TGTGCCAGCAGCTACCCGGGACTGATGACCTACGAGCAGTACTTC. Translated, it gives CASSYPGLMTYEQYF.

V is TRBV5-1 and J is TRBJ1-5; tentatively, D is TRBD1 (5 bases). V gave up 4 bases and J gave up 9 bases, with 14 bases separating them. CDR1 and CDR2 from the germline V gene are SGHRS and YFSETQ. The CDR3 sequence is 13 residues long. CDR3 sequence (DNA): TGCGCCAGCAGCGGTGGGGGGTCGGGGCCCCAGCATTTT. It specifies CASSGGGSGPQHF.

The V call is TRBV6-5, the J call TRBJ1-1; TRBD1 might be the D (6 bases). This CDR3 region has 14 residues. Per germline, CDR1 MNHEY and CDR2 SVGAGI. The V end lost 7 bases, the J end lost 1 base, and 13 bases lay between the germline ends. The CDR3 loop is CASKPGAQNTEAFF. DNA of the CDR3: TGTGCCAGCAAGCCGGGGGCACAGAACACTGAAGCTTTCTTT.

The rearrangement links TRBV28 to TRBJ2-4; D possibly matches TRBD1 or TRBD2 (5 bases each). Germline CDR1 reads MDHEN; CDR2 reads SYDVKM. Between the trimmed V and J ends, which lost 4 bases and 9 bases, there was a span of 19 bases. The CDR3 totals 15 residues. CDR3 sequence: CASSSRTRRQVIQYF. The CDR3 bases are TGTGCCAGCAGTTCCCGGACACGGAGGCAGGTCATTCAGTACTTC.

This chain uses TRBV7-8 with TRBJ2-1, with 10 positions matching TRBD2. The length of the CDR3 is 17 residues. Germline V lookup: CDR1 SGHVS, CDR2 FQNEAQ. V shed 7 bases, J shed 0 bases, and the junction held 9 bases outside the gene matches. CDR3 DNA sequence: TGTGCCAGCAATCCACTAGCGGGATTGAGCTCCTACAATGAGCAGTTCTTC. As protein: CASNPLAGLSSYNEQFF.

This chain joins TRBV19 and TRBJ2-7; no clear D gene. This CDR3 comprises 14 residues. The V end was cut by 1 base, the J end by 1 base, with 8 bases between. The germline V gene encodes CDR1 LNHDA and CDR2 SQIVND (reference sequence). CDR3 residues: CASSIGTFSYEQYF. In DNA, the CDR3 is TGTGCCAGTAGTATAGGCACTTTTTCCTACGAGCAGTACTTC.

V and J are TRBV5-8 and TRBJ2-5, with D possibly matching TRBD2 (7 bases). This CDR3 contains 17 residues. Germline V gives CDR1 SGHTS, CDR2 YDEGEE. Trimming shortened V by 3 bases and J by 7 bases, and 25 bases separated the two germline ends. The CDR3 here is CASSWRRGRDWSGTQYF. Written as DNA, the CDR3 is TGTGCCAGCAGCTGGAGGCGGGGGCGGGACTGGTCGGGGACCCAGTACTTC.

The CDR3, as DNA: TGTGCCGTTCAGGACAGGACCGACGAGCAGTACTTC. It codes for CAVQDRTDEQYF. This rearrangement joins TRBV2 to TRBJ2-7, with 7 nucleotides matching TRBD1. The germline gives CDR1 SNHLY, CDR2 FYNNEI. Trimming at V came to 11 bases and at J to 5 bases, leaving 9 bases not matched to a gene. The CDR3 sequence is 12 residues long.

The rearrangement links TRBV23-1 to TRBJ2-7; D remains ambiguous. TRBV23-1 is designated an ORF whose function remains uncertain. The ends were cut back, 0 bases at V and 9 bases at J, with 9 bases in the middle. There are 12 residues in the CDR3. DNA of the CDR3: TGCGCCAGCAGTCAATCGTCGGTCGGGCAGTACTTC. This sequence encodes CASSQSSVGQYF.

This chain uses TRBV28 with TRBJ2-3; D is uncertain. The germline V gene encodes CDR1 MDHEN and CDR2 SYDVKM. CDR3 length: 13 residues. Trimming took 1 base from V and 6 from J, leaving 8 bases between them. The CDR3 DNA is TGTGCCAGCAGTTTATCTTCAGTCGATACGCAGTATTTT. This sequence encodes CASSLSSVDTQYF. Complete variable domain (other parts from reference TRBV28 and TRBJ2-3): DVKVTQSSRYLVKRTGEKVFLECVQDMDHENMFWYRQDPGLGLRLIYFSYDVKMKEKGDIPEGYSVSREKKERFSLILESASTNQTSMYLCASSLSSVDTQYFGPGTRLTVL.

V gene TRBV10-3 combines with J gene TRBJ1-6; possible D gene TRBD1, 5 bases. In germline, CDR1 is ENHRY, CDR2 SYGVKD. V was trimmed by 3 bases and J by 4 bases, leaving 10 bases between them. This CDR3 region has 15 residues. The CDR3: CAISEPDSYNSPLHF. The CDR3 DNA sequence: TGTGCCATCAGTGAACCCGACAGTTATAATTCACCCCTCCACTTT.

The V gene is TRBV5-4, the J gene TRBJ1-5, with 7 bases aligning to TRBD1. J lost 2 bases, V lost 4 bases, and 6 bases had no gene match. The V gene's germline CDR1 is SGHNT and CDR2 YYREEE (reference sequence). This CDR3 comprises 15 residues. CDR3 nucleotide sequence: TGTGCCAGCAGCCAGGGGGTTGGTGGCAATCAGCCCCAGCATTTT. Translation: CASSQGVGGNQPQHF.

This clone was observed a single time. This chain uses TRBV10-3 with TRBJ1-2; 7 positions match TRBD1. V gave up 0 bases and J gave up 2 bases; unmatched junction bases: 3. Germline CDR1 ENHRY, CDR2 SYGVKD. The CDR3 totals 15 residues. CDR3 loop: CAISESGQRNYGYTF. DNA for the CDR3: TGTGCCATCAGTGAGTCGGGACAGCGAAACTATGGCTACACCTTC.

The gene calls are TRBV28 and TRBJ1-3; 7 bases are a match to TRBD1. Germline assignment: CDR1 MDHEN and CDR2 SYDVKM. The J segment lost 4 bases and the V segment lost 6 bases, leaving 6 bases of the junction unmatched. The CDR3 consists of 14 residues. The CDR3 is CASRTNRGGNTIYF. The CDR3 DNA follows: TGTGCCAGCAGAACCAACAGGGGAGGAAACACCATATATTTT. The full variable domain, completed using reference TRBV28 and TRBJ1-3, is DVKVTQSSRYLVKRTGEKVFLECVQDMDHENMFWYRQDPGLGLRLIYFSYDVKMKEKGDIPEGYSVSREKKERFSLILESASTNQTSMYLCASRTNRGGNTIYFGEGSWLTVV.

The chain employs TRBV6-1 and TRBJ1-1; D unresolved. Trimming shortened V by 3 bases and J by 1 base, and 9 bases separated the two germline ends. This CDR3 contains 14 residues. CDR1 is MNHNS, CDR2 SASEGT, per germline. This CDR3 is CASSDPGGNTEAFF. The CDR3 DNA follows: TGTGCCAGCAGTGACCCAGGAGGGAACACTGAAGCTTTCTTT.

The CDR3 protein is CASSYSRPGDEQYF. For the CDR3, the DNA is TGTGCCAGCAGTTACTCAAGGCCAGGCGACGAGCAGTACTTC. The chain carries TRBV6-5 and TRBJ2-7; D unclear. V was clipped by 0 bases and J by 5 bases, with 11 bases between them. The CDR3 extends over 14 amino acids. CDR1 and CDR2 from the germline V gene are MNHEY and SVGAGI.

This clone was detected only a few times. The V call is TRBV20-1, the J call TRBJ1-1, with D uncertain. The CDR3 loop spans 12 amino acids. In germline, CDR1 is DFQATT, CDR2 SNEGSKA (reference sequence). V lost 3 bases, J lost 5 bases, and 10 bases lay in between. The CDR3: CSASMGPTEAFF. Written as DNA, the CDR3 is TGCAGTGCTAGTATGGGCCCGACTGAAGCTTTCTTT.

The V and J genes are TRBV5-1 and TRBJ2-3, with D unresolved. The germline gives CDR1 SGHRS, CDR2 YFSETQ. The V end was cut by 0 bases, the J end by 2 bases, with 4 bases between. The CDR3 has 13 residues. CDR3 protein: CASSLVPTDTQYF. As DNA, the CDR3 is TGCGCCAGCAGCTTGGTGCCCACAGATACGCAGTATTTT.

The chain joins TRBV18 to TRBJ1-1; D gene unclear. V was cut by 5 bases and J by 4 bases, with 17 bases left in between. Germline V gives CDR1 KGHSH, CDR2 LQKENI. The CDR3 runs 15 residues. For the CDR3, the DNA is TGTGCCAGCTCATCCCGACCGGTCAAGGGCACTGAAGCTTTCTTT. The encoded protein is CASSSRPVKGTEAFF. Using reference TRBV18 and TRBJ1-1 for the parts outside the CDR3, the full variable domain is NAGVMQNPRHLVRRRGQEARLRCSPMKGHSHVYWYRQLPEEGLKFMVYLQKENIIDESGMPKERFSAEFPKEGPSILRIQQVVRGDSAAYFCASSSRPVKGTEAFFGQGTRLTVV.

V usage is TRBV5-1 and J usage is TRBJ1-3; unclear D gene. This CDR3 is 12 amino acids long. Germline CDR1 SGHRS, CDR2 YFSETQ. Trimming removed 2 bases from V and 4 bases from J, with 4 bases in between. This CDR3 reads CASSFQGNTIYF. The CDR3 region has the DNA TGCGCCAGCAGCTTTCAAGGAAACACCATATATTTT.

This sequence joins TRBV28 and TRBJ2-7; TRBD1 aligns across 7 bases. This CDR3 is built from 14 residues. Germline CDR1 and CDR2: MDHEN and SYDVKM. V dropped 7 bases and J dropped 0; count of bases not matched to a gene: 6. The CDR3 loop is CASTQGTNSYEQYF. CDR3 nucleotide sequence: TGTGCCAGCACACAGGGGACAAACTCCTACGAGCAGTACTTC.

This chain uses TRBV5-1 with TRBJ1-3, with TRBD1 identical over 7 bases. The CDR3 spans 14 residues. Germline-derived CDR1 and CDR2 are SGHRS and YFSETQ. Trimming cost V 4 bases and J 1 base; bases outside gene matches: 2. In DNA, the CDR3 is TGCGCCAGCAGCCGACAGGGTTCTGGAAACACCATATATTTT. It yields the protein CASSRQGSGNTIYF.